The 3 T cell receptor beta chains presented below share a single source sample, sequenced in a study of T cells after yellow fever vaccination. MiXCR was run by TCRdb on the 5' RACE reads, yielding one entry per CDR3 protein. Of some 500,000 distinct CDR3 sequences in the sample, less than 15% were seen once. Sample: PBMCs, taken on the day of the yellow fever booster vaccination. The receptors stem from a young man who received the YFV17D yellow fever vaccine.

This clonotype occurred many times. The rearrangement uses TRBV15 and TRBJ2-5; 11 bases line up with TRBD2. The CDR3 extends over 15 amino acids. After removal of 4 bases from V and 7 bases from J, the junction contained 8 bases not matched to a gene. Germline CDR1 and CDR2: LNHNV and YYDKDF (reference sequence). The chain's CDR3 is CATSKELAGGATQYF. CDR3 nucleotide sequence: TGTGCCACCAGCAAAGAATTAGCGGGGGGGGCGACCCAGTACTTC.

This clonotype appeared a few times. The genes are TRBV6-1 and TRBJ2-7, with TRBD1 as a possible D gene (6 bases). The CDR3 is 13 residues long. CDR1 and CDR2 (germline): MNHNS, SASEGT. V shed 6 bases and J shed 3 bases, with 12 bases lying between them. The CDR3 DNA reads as TGTGCCAGCAGGCACGACAGGAGCTACGAGCAGTACTTC. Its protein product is CASRHDRSYEQYF.

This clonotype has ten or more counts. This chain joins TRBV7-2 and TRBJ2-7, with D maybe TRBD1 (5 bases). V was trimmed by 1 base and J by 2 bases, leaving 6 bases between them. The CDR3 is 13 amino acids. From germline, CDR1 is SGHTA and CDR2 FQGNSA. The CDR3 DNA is TGTGCCAGCAGCTTAGGACAGCCCTACGAGCAGTACTTC. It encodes CASSLGQPYEQYF.